The entry that follows covers one TCR beta chain sequence. Trimming stripped 4 bases from V and 1 base from J, with 15 bases between. This CDR3 region has 16 residues. CDR1 and CDR2 (germline): SGHAT, FQNNGV. These data come from a study of blood T cell repertoires in COVID-19. Overall study: Italy, Spain and the United States were the sources of the convalescent and acute COVID-19 samples. Nucleic acid was either cDNA or gDNA, and it came from T cells, B-cell-depleted T cells, or PBMCs.

Authors' analysis steps: The assay estimated nucleated cells by amplifying reference gene primers. Measured with immunoSEQ multiplex PCR; TCRdb has only the in-frame clones, and not every one. V, J and clone size reflect that table, while D and trimming were determined from the DNA. The sample consists of 200,000 to 300,000 clones, about 80% of them appearing once. The sequenced material came from peripheral blood. The TCR sequence derives from a human donor in a cohort sampled during active COVID-19. This chain uses TRBV11-2 with TRBJ2-3; D is perhaps TRBD2 (6 bases). CDR3 nucleotide sequence: TGTGCCAGCAGCTCGGTTAGCGGAGGACGCACAGATACGCAGTATTTT. This translates into CASSSVSGGRTDTQYF.